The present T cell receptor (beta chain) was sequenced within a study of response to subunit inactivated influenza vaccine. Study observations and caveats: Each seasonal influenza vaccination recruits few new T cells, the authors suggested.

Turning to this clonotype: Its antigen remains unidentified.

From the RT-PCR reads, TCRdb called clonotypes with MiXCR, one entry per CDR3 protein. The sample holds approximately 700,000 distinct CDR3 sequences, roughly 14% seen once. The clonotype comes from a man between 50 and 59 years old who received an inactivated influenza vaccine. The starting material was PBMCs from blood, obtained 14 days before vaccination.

CDR3: CASTGTNYEQYF. CDR3 DNA: TGTGCCAGCACGGGCACAAACTACGAGCAGTACTTC. The rearrangement links TRBV5-4 to TRBJ2-7; D unclear. Deletions cut 6 bases from V and 3 bases from J, with 10 bases between. Germline V lookup: CDR1 SGHNT, CDR2 YYREEE (reference sequence). The CDR3 extends over 12 amino acids. The full variable domain, in which reference TRBV5-4 and TRBJ2-7 provide the parts outside the CDR3, is ETGVTQSPTHLIKTRGQQVTLRCSSQSGHNTVSWYQQALGQGPQFIFQYYREEENGRGNFPPRFSGLQFPNYSSELNVNALELDDSALYLCASTGTNYEQYFGPGTRLTVT.